This T cell receptor beta chain was recorded in a study of patients and donors after allogeneic stem cell transplantation. TCRdb itself ran the RT-PCR reads through MiXCR, one entry per CDR3 protein. There are hundreds of thousands of distinct CDR3 sequences in the sample; approximately 16% occur only once, and around 6.8% lies in the top ten. This clonotype was counted at least ten times. This CDR3 has 14 residues. The junction had 5 bases not matched to a gene; V was cut back by 6 bases and J by 9 bases. The V and J genes are TRBV12-3 or TRBV12-4 and TRBJ1-6; 10 bases are a match to TRBD1. This sequence was found in a human donor who was either an allogeneic HSCT recipient or a stem cell or donor lymphocyte infusion donor (not recorded which). It is not recorded whose cells these are; they may come from a transplant donor. Sample: blood, either unsorted or a sorted T cell fraction (not recorded which). The CDR3 sequence: CASRGGQGFSPLHF. The CDR3 DNA follows: TGTGCCAGCAGGGGGGGACAGGGGTTTTCACCCCTCCACTTT.